The text below deals with one T cell receptor (beta chain). The sample originates from a study of T cell changes during pregnancy in multiple sclerosis. Trimming left V 5 bases short and J 2 bases short, with 13 bases between. This CDR3 has 14 amino acids. The V gene's germline CDR1 is SGHVS and CDR2 FNYEAQ. The table came from immunoSEQ multiplex PCR; TCRdb's copy has only in-frame clones and leaves some out. The sample gives tens of thousands of clones, about nine tenths of which show up once; about 11% is in the top ten. Here the sequenced sample was CD8+ T cells from peripheral blood mononuclear cells, taken in the third trimester of pregnancy. The sequence was obtained from a female donor with multiple sclerosis, enrolled in a pregnancy study. The chain combines TRBV7-6 with TRBJ2-7; TRBD2 might be the D (5 bases). CDR3 sequence (DNA): TGTGCCAGCAGCCCCCGGGGTGGTGCCTACGAGCAGTACTTC. This encodes CASSPRGGAYEQYF.